This is a list of T cell receptor beta chains from one sample in a study of identical twins. One entry per CDR3 protein results from TCRdb running MiXCR on the 5' RACE reads. This table has 500,000 to 550,000 distinct CDR3 sequences, 20% to 25% appearing once. The data were also submitted as part of a second study, on T cells expressing NK-cell markers.

Sequencing was done on a sample of CD4+ T cells sorted from blood. Source of these receptors: a young woman in good health. The CDR3 runs from the conserved cysteine through the conserved F or W. D genes are given only for firm matches. Clone size, where shown, is once, few, many, or a class for clones that have expanded.

CDR3 protein,CDR3 DNA,clone size,D gene,J gene,V gene
CSVGALQGSNYGYTF,TGCAGCGTTGGGGCCTTACAGGGGAGCAACTATGGCTACACCTTC,.,TRBD1,TRBJ1-2,TRBV29-1
CASSQTSGALDEQFF,TGTGCCAGCTCTCAGACAAGTGGGGCATTGGATGAGCAGTTCTTC,few,.,TRBJ2-1,TRBV18
CASSSRSYNEQFF,TGTGCCAGCAGCTCCCGATCCTACAATGAGCAGTTCTTC,many,.,TRBJ2-1,TRBV7-2
CATISTGTGNYEQYF,TGTGCCACCATCTCAACCGGGACAGGGAACTACGAGCAGTACTTC,.,TRBD1,TRBJ2-7,TRBV6-1
CASSLEWGGQTQYF,TGCGCCAGCAGCTTGGAGTGGGGTGGGCAGACCCAGTACTTC,.,.,TRBJ2-5,TRBV5-1
CASSLGLHEQYF,TGTGCCAGCAGCTTAGGTCTCCACGAGCAGTACTTC,.,.,TRBJ2-7,TRBV7-9
CASSQDHSTDTQYF,TGCGCCAGCAGCCAAGATCACAGCACAGATACGCAGTATTTT,few,.,TRBJ2-3,TRBV4-3
CASSLGRRDYEQYF,TGCGCCAGCAGCTTGGGGCGCAGGGACTACGAGCAGTACTTC,.,.,TRBJ2-7,TRBV5-1
CASSQQGTVRFF,TGTGCCAGCAGCCAACAGGGTACGGTAAGGTTCTTC,few,.,TRBJ2-1,TRBV7-2
CASRELANYEQYF,TGTGCCAGTCGGGAGCTAGCAAACTACGAGCAGTACTTC,.,.,TRBJ2-7,TRBV7-2
CSAQPDRGLWTGELFF,TGCAGTGCCCAACCTGACAGGGGCCTTTGGACCGGGGAGCTGTTTTTT,few,TRBD1,TRBJ2-2,TRBV20-1
CSVGHGTGVVFF,.,.,.,TRBJ1-4,TRBV29-1
CASSQVGPSYEQYF,TGCGCCAGCAGCCAAGTGGGGCCATCCTACGAGCAGTACTTC,.,.,TRBJ2-7,TRBV4-3
CASSPPVRVQNEQFF,TGTGCCAGCAGCCCCCCGGTACGAGTCCAGAATGAGCAGTTCTTC,.,.,TRBJ2-1,TRBV3-1
CASNRLAGWDEQFF,TGTGCCAGTAATCGGCTAGCGGGATGGGATGAGCAGTTCTTC,.,TRBD2,TRBJ2-1,TRBV19
CASSLGTLQETQYF,TGCGCCAGCAGCTTGGGGACACTACAAGAGACCCAGTACTTC,many,.,TRBJ2-5,TRBV5-1
CASSLGGNKNIQYF,TGTGCCAGCAGCTTGGGAGGGAACAAAAACATTCAGTACTTC,.,.,TRBJ2-4,TRBV5-8
CASASDSLFSYEQYF,TGTGCTAGTGCCTCGGACAGTCTATTCTCCTACGAGCAGTACTTC,.,.,TRBJ2-7,TRBV12-5
CASSKGGRPNQPQHF,TGTGCCAGCAGCAAAGGGGGGCGGCCCAATCAGCCCCAGCATTTT,few,.,TRBJ1-5,TRBV21-1
CASTQGAGGSTEAFF,TGTGCCAGCACGCAGGGGGCGGGAGGGAGCACTGAAGCTTTCTTT,.,TRBD1,TRBJ1-1,TRBV11-3
CSAWDRGLLGSNQPQHF,TGCAGTGCTTGGGACAGGGGATTGCTCGGGAGCAATCAGCCCCAGCATTTT,few,TRBD1,TRBJ1-5,TRBV20-1
CSALQGWLSYEQYF,TGCAGTGCTTTACAGGGGTGGCTCTCCTACGAGCAGTACTTC,few,TRBD1,TRBJ2-7,TRBV20-1
CSARVGFKGGNTEAFF,TGCAGTGCTAGAGTGGGGTTTAAGGGAGGCAACACTGAAGCTTTCTTT,.,.,TRBJ1-1,TRBV20-1
CASSLITRQETQYF,TGTGCCAGCAGTTTGATCACTAGACAAGAGACCCAGTACTTC,.,.,TRBJ2-5,TRBV7-8
CSATYSGGARDTQYF,TGCAGTGCTACCTATAGCGGGGGGGCTCGAGATACGCAGTATTTT,.,TRBD2,TRBJ2-3,TRBV20-1
CASCFRGAYGYTF,TGTGCCAGCTGCTTCCGCGGGGCGTATGGCTACACCTTC,.,.,TRBJ1-2,TRBV6-2/TRBV6-3
CASSVRGFDNEQFF,TGTGCCAGCAGCGTCCGGGGGTTCGACAATGAGCAGTTCTTC,few,.,TRBJ2-1,TRBV9
CASSREAGVVVF,TGTGCCAGCAGCCGAGAGGCGGGTGTTGTGGTCTTT,.,.,TRBJ1-1,TRBV11-2
CASSPGHTSYSEQFF,TGCGCCAGCAGCCCCGGCCATACCAGTTACAGTGAGCAGTTCTTC,once,.,TRBJ2-1,TRBV5-1
CASSPDRAGTIYF,TGTGCCAGCAGCCCGGACAGGGCAGGGACCATATATTTT,once,TRBD1,TRBJ1-3,TRBV7-2
CSARSSGSSNEQFF,TGCAGTGCTAGATCTAGCGGGAGTTCCAATGAGCAGTTCTTC,.,TRBD2,TRBJ2-1,TRBV20-1
CSASETINSPLHF,TGCAGTGCTAGTGAGACGATCAATTCACCCCTCCACTTT,.,.,TRBJ1-6,TRBV20-1
CSASLDRVKYF,TGCAGTGCTAGCCTCGACAGGGTTAAGTACTTC,few,TRBD1,TRBJ2-7,TRBV20-1
CASGIPGRADTQYF,TGTGCCAGCGGAATACCCGGGCGGGCGGATACGCAGTATTTT,few,.,TRBJ2-3,TRBV7-2
CASSDFSGGAQSEQFF,TGTGCCAGCAGCGACTTTAGCGGGGGGGCTCAAAGTGAGCAGTTCTTC,.,TRBD2,TRBJ2-1,TRBV9
CASGASGGGEQFF,TGTGCCAGCGGAGCTTCTGGGGGGGGTGAGCAGTTCTTC,.,TRBD2,TRBJ2-1,TRBV3-1
CASSTGGAPYNEQFF,TGTGCCAGCAGCACGGGGGGGGCCCCTTACAATGAGCAGTTCTTC,few,TRBD2,TRBJ2-1,TRBV7-9
CASTQSPRTGNTGELFF,TGTGCCAGCACTCAATCCCCCCGGACAGGGAATACCGGGGAGCTGTTTTTT,.,TRBD1,TRBJ2-2,TRBV6-2/TRBV6-3
CASSTSGAVYGYTF,TGTGCCAGCAGCACGAGTGGCGCAGTCTATGGCTACACCTTC,.,.,TRBJ1-2,TRBV7-2
CSVEVNRGLPAGEQFF,TGCAGCGTTGAGGTAAATCGGGGTCTCCCAGCCGGTGAGCAGTTCTTC,many,.,TRBJ2-1,TRBV29-1
CAISWKQGRNSPLHF,TGTGCCATCAGTTGGAAACAGGGTCGTAATTCACCCCTCCACTTT,few,.,TRBJ1-6,TRBV10-3
CASRDRGRNQPQHF,TGTGCCAGCAGAGACAGGGGTCGAAATCAGCCCCAGCATTTT,.,TRBD1,TRBJ1-5,TRBV6-2/TRBV6-3
CASSPHRGGGYTF,TGTGCCAGCAGCCCCCACAGGGGAGGTGGCTACACCTTC,.,TRBD1,TRBJ1-2,TRBV7-3
CASGLAFYTDTQYF,TGTGCTAGTGGTTTGGCCTTCTACACAGATACGCAGTATTTT,.,.,TRBJ2-3,TRBV12-5
CASSHRDMGQFF,TGTGCCAGCAGCCACAGGGACATGGGGCAGTTCTTC,few,.,TRBJ2-1,TRBV7-2
CASSFLRGSSGGQETQYF,TGTGCCAGCAGCTTCCTCAGGGGATCTAGCGGGGGGCAAGAGACCCAGTACTTC,.,TRBD2,TRBJ2-5,TRBV11-2